One and the same sample provided the 10 T cell receptor beta chains below, sequenced in a study of blood T cell repertoires in COVID-19. The method was immunoSEQ multiplex PCR; TCRdb's version includes in-frame clones alone and lacks a portion of them. The sample carries 350,000 to 450,000 clones, 85% recorded once. Sequencing was performed on peripheral blood. The receptors stem from a woman between 18 and 30 years old with acute or convalescent COVID-19.

The rearrangement links TRBV29-1 to TRBJ2-3, with 10 bases fitting TRBD1. CDR3 size: 15 residues. Trimming removed 7 bases from V and 1 base from J; junction bases left unmatched: 8. Germline-derived CDR1 and CDR2 are SQVTM and ANQGSEA. The CDR3 sequence is CSARQGARGTDTQYF. The CDR3 DNA reads TGCAGCGCAAGACAGGGGGCGCGAGGCACAGATACGCAGTATTTT.

This clone was observed a handful of times. The chain employs TRBV30 and TRBJ1-2; D perhaps matches TRBD1 (5 bases). The CDR3 covers 13 residues. Trimming left V 0 bases short and J 4 bases short, with 9 bases between. CDR1 is GTSNPN, CDR2 SVGIG, per germline (reference sequence). CDR3 residues: CAWSVQGSYGYTF. DNA of the CDR3: TGTGCCTGGAGTGTCCAGGGAAGCTATGGCTACACCTTC. Together with reference TRBV30 and TRBJ1-2, the CDR3 gives the full variable domain: SQTIHQWPATLVQPVGSPLSLECTVEGTSNPNLYWYRQAAGRGLQLLFYSVGIGQISSEVPQNLSASRPQDRQFILSSKKLLLSDSGFYLCAWSVQGSYGYTFGSGTRLTVV.

The rearrangement links TRBV5-1 to TRBJ2-3; TRBD2 might be the D (6 bases). V lost 5 bases to trimming and J lost 0 bases, with 13 bases between them. This CDR3 contains 15 residues. Looked up from germline, CDR1 is SGHRS and CDR2 is YFSETQ. The DNA for the CDR3 is TGCGCCAGCAGACCACCGGGACTTAGCACAGATACGCAGTATTTT. This translates into CASRPPGLSTDTQYF. Drawing the rest from reference TRBV5-1 and TRBJ2-3, the complete variable domain is KAGVTQTPRYLIKTRGQQVTLSCSPISGHRSVSWYQQTPGQGLQFLFEYFSETQRNKGNFPGRFSGRQFSNSRSEMNVSTLELGDSALYLCASRPPGLSTDTQYFGPGTRLTVL.

The J gene is TRBJ2-1, the V gene TRBV11-1, with 7 nucleotides matching TRBD2. CDR1 and CDR2 from the germline V gene are SGHAT and FQDESV (reference sequence). J was trimmed by 6 bases and V by 1 base; bases with no gene match: 3. The CDR3 is 14 amino acids. The CDR3 sequence is CASSLGRTSNEQFF. Written as DNA, the CDR3 is TGTGCCAGCAGCTTAGGTCGGACTAGCAATGAGCAGTTCTTC.

V and J are TRBV29-1 and TRBJ2-7, with D possibly matching TRBD1 (5 bases). The CDR3 sequence is 14 residues long. The germline CDR1 and CDR2 sequences are SQVTM and ANQGSEA. V lost 3 bases and J 5 bases, leaving 17 bases between the germline ends. CDR3 residues: CSVEGFTGSNEQYF. CDR3 coding DNA: TGCAGCGTTGAGGGGTTTACAGGTAGCAACGAGCAGTACTTC.

This clone appeared once. The chain employs TRBV3-1 (or the pseudogene TRBV3-2) and TRBJ2-5; 9 bases map to TRBD1. Germline V gene sequence: CDR1 LGHDT, CDR2 YNNKEL (reference sequence). The CDR3 extends over 16 amino acids. Losses at the gene ends were 6 bases for V and 6 bases for J; bases not matched to a gene: 14. CDR3 in DNA: TGTGCCAGCAGTCCTGAGGGAACAGGGGGCGCGAAGACCCAGTACTTC. Encoded protein: CASSPEGTGGAKTQYF.

This clone was observed a handful of times. The chain combines TRBV5-5 with TRBJ2-7, with D unresolved. The CDR3 has 13 amino acids. Trimming removed 6 bases at V and 1 base at J, with 11 bases between. In germline, CDR1 is SGHKS, CDR2 YYEKEE (reference sequence). The CDR3 sequence is CASTRALSYEQYF. CDR3 nucleotides: TGTGCCAGCACTCGTGCCCTATCCTACGAGCAGTACTTC. Complete variable domain (other parts from reference TRBV5-5 and TRBJ2-7): DAGVTQSPTHLIKTRGQQVTLRCSPISGHKSVSWYQQVLGQGPQFIFQYYEKEERGRGNFPDRFSARQFPNYSSELNVNALLLGDSALYLCASTRALSYEQYFGPGTRLTVT.

The chain carries TRBV7-9 and TRBJ1-6; D gene ambiguous. CDR3 length: 15 amino acids. Looked up from germline, CDR1 is SEHNR and CDR2 is FQNEAQ (reference sequence). The ends were cut back, 5 bases at V and 6 bases at J, with 14 bases in the middle. CDR3 region: CASSPTSEGNSPLHF. The CDR3 DNA sequence: TGTGCCAGCAGCCCTACGTCGGAGGGTAATTCACCCCTCCACTTT.

CDR3 coding DNA: TGTGCCAGCAGTTGGACCGGGACTAGCGGGGGACCATACTTC. Protein: CASSWTGTSGGPYF. This chain connects TRBV5-5 to TRBJ2-5; 14 bases line up with TRBD2. The trim removed 5 bases at V and 14 bases at J, leaving 11 bases unmatched. The CDR3 sequence is 14 residues long. CDR1 and CDR2 from the germline V gene are SGHKS and YYEKEE (reference sequence).

V is TRBV19 and J is TRBJ1-5, with 9 bases that match TRBD1. Trimming removed 3 bases from V and 6 bases from J; junction bases left unmatched: 9. The germline V gene has CDR1 LNHDA and CDR2 SQIVND (reference sequence). The CDR3 has 16 residues. The CDR3: CASSIPGTGSGQPQHF. DNA for the CDR3: TGTGCCAGTAGTATTCCTGGGACAGGGTCTGGTCAGCCCCAGCATTTT.